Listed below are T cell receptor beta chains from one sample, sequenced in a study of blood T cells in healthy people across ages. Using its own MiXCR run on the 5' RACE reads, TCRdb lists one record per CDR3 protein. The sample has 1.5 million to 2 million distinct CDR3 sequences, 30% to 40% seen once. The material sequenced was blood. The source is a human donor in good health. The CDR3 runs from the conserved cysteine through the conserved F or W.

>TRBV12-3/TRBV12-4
CASSFSIPGGTDTQYF
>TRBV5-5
CASSLQQVYGYTF
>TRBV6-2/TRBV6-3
CASSPLAGGRLDF
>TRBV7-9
CASSPAGDNSPLHF
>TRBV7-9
CASSLGWSEQYF
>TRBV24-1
CATSDYTGAYGYTF
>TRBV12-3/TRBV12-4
CASTLGTGSSGANVLTF
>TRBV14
CASSQDGFLSTDTQYF
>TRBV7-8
CASSRDRDRGDQSGYTF
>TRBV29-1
CSAEGGLEGTQYF
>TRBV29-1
CSVLRGGSGGTEAFF
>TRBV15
CATSRDLTGDTQYF
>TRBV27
CASSSYSSEPYEQYF
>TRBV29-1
CSGNRGTSTDTQYF
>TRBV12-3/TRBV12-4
CASSFSGGAYF
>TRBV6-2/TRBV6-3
CASSRLVTGELFF
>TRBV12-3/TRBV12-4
CASSSQGTGGDKLFF
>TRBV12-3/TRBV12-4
CASSSHLGGGIGYTF
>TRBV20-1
CSGGGQSTSTDTQYF
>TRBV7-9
CASSRVARWETQYF
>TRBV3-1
CASSQVWTATNEKLFF
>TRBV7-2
CASSRDGISSSTDTQYF
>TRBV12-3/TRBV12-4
CASSPATPTLTDTQYF